These 5 T cell receptor beta chains were sequenced from one sample in a study of radiation and T cells in renal cell carcinoma. Assay used: immunoSEQ multiplex PCR; TCRdb lists only in-frame clones, some missing. Of about 140,000 clones detected, 70% to 90% appear once; the ten largest clones hold 17%. Sample time point: blood 4 weeks post-SBRT, at nephrectomy. Documented treatment: 15 Gy SBRT to primary tumor, nephrectomy 4 weeks later. Sequencing was performed on blood, taken from a patient whose treatment included radiotherapy and nephrectomy. These receptors came from a woman between 45 and 60 years old with renal cell carcinoma.

The chain links TRBV16 to TRBJ1-2, with a tentative D call TRBD1 (5 bases). The germline V gene encodes CDR1 KGHSY and CDR2 FQNENV. Trimming shortened V by 4 bases and J by 5 bases, and 14 bases separated the two germline ends. This CDR3 has 14 residues. CDR3 bases: TGTGCCAGCAGCCGTCCTGGGGGTCGGTATGGCTACACCTTC. Translating gives CASSRPGGRYGYTF. Supplemented by reference TRBV16 and TRBJ1-2, the full variable domain reads GEEVAQTPKHLVRGEGQKAKLYCAPIKGHSYVFWYQQVLKNEFKFLISFQNENVFDETGMPKERFSAKCLPNSPCSLEIQATKLEDSAVYFCASSRPGGRYGYTFGSGTRLTVV.

CDR3 loop: CSVEDVSGVETQYF. CDR3 sequence (DNA): TGCAGCGTTGAAGACGTAAGCGGGGTAGAGACCCAGTACTTC. The chain recombines TRBV29-1 with TRBJ2-5, with 7 nucleotides matching TRBD2. Germline V gene data show CDR1 as SQVTM and CDR2 as ANQGSEA. The CDR3 is 14 residues long. Trimming at V came to 0 bases and at J to 4 bases, leaving 5 bases not matched to a gene.

The V call is TRBV10-2, the J call TRBJ1-1; 9 nucleotides match TRBD1. Germline V gene data show CDR1 as WSHSY and CDR2 as SAAADI. This CDR3 comprises 14 residues. Trimming removed 5 bases from V and 11 bases from J; junction bases left unmatched: 12. For the CDR3, the DNA is TGCGCCAGCAGTAGAACAGGGGGCGACATTCAGGCTTTCTTT. It yields the protein CASSRTGGDIQAFF.

The V gene is TRBV11-1, the J gene TRBJ1-1, with D possibly TRBD1 on 6 matching bases. The CDR3 has 13 amino acids. The ends were cut back, 5 bases at V and 5 bases at J, with 12 bases in the middle. CDR1 is SGHAT, CDR2 FQDESV, per germline (reference sequence). This CDR3 reads CASSPGTKTEAFF. CDR3 DNA sequence: TGTGCCAGCAGCCCTGGGACAAAGACTGAAGCTTTCTTT.

The chain joins TRBV30 to TRBJ2-1; possibly TRBD1 for D (6 bases). Deletions cut 0 bases from V and 9 bases from J, with 12 bases between. The CDR3 runs 13 residues. Germline CDR1 and CDR2: GTSNPN and SVGIG (reference sequence). CDR3 residues: CAWSVQGWSEQFF. CDR3 nucleotides: TGTGCCTGGAGTGTACAGGGTTGGAGTGAGCAGTTCTTC.